Listed below are T cell receptor beta chains from one sample, sequenced in a study of OX40 agonist ivuxolimab in advanced cancers. Measured with immunoSEQ multiplex PCR; TCRdb has only the in-frame clones, and not every one. Among 80,000 to 95,000 clones listed, about 83% were seen once. The sample consisted of CD4+ or CD8+ T cells sorted from blood, taken in a trial of the OX40 agonist ivuxolimab. The receptors stem from an adult with an advanced solid tumor such as melanoma, head and neck, liver or kidney cancer. Both conserved end residues are part of each CDR3. A D gene is named only where the DNA matches it firmly. Only some rows state a clone size, as once, few, many or a class for expanded clones.

TRBJ1-4	TRBV6-6	TRBD1	-	CASSAPGQGAEKLFF
TRBJ2-4	TRBV28	-	-	CASSQQGDIQYF
TRBJ1-1	TRBV7-9	-	-	CASRVNTDTEAFF
TRBJ2-3	TRBV7-9	TRBD2	-	CASSSSTSGGPDTQYF
TRBJ2-7	TRBV6-1	-	-	CASSMRGEQYF
TRBJ2-5	TRBV29-1	-	-	CSVEDRTYQETQYF
TRBJ2-2	TRBV19	-	-	CASSIGSNTGELFF
TRBJ1-6	TRBV27	-	-	CASTVGRGNSPLHF
TRBJ1-1	TRBV4-2	-	few	CASSLTTAMNTEAFF
TRBJ2-7	TRBV28	-	-	CASSLVSYEQYF
TRBJ1-2	TRBV6-1	-	-	CASSRDSGQIYGYTF
TRBJ2-5	TRBV5-4	TRBD1	-	CASSLEGGAETQYF
TRBJ1-1	TRBV7-6	-	-	CASSSMTNTEAFF
TRBJ2-3	TRBV4-3	TRBD2	-	CASSQALAGGTDTQYF
TRBJ1-1	TRBV2	-	-	CASGGHPGENTEAFF
TRBJ1-1	TRBV28	-	-	CASSFQYLAFF
TRBJ1-4	TRBV5-1	TRBD1	-	CASSSIGTGNEKLFF
TRBJ1-6	TRBV10-3	-	-	CATRLEDGTLSPLHF
TRBJ2-1	TRBV30	TRBD2	-	CAWSRASGSSYNEQFF
TRBJ2-3	TRBV7-9	-	-	CASGRTARPDTQYF
TRBJ2-3	TRBV4-2	TRBD2	-	CASSQVLPAGGVTDTQYF
TRBJ1-5	TRBV19	-	-	CASSIGGGREEQPQHF
TRBJ1-2	TRBV7-3	-	-	CASSLRAGGGYTF
TRBJ2-1	TRBV21-1	-	-	CASRSQNELAGVPLNYNEQFF
TRBJ1-6	TRBV5-5	-	few	CASSLYSAEPLHF
TRBJ2-5	TRBV4-2	TRBD2	-	CASSPAGGAQTQYF
TRBJ2-2	TRBV29-1	-	-	CSVGQNTNTGELFF
TRBJ1-2	TRBV15	-	-	CATSRARGTGDGYTF
TRBJ2-4	TRBV28	-	-	CASRVEGKGYIQYF
TRBJ2-2	TRBV11-2	-	-	CASSLVRAGELFF
TRBJ2-4	TRBV15	-	-	CATSSGQIAKNIQYF
TRBJ2-7	TRBV23-1	-	-	CASSRGTCSYEQYF
TRBJ2-2	TRBV4-2	TRBD2	-	CASSAPTSGRDTGELFF
TRBJ2-7	TRBV6-1	-	-	CASLGGSEQYF
TRBJ2-1	TRBV10-1	TRBD1	-	CASSAGGTYNEQFF
TRBJ2-7	TRBV7-8	TRBD2	once	CASSYGLAGTYEQYF
TRBJ2-5	TRBV5-5	-	-	CASTEGVQETQYF
TRBJ1-1	TRBV6-6	-	-	CASTLGEVKAFF
TRBJ1-3	TRBV29-1	-	-	CSVQRVWSDNTIYF
TRBJ2-1	TRBV6-6	-	once	CASTKTLGEQFF
TRBJ1-1	TRBV5-1	TRBD1	-	CASSSNPGTGRLTEAFF
TRBJ2-2	TRBV14	TRBD1	-	CASSHHRGDRVNGELFF
TRBJ2-3	TRBV9	TRBD2	-	CASSFRWTSAGTDTQYF
TRBJ2-6	TRBV6-6	-	-	CASRSDRTGANVLTF
TRBJ1-2	TRBV7-2	TRBD1	few	CASSWRAGQGFYGYTF
TRBJ1-1	TRBV4-2	TRBD1	-	CASSQDTGENTEAFF
TRBJ1-4	TRBV30	TRBD1	once	CAWSSGQGQANEKLFF
TRBJ2-3	TRBV12-5	-	-	CASGSPPLRATDTQYF
TRBJ1-1	TRBV5-1	-	-	CASSRGQNTEAFF
TRBJ2-5	TRBV7-6	-	once	CASSLARRGLETQYF
TRBJ2-7	TRBV15	TRBD1	-	CATSSTGQGTYEQYF